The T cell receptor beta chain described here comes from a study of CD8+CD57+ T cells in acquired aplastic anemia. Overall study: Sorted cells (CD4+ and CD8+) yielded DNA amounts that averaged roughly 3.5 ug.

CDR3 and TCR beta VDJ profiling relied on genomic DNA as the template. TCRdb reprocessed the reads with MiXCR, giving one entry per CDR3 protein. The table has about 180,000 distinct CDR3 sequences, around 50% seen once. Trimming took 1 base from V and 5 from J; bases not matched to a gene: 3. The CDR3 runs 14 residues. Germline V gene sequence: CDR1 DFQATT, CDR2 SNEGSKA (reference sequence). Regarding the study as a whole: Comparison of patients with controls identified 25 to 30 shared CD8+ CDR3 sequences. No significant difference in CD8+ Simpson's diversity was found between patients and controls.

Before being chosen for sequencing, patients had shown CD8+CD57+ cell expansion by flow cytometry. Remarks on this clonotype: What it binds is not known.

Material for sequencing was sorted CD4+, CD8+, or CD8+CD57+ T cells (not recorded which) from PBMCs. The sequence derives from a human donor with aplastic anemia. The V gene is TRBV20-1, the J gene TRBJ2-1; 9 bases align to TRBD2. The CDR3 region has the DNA TGCAGTGCTAGAGCGGCTAGCGGGGACAATGAGCAGTTCTTC. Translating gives CSARAASGDNEQFF.